These 9 T cell receptor beta chains were sequenced from one sample in a study of cytomegalovirus exposure and HLA in healthy donors (dated by TCRdb to 2016 to 2017). The library was produced with the immunoSEQ multiplex PCR assay. Here the immuneACCESS table is served through TCRdb, limited to in-frame sequences with V and J called. Missing clones are a known gap in these copies; in checked studies unresolved V genes cover under half, and the rest lacks a known reason. Counted in this sample were about 170,000 clones; under 90% of them appeared once. The ten largest clones capture 3.5% to 4.5% of the sample. Sequencing input: PBMCs. The receptors were sampled from a man between 18 and 35 years old in good health and CMV-seropositive.

The chain has TRBV9 and TRBJ1-2; 8 nucleotides line up with TRBD1. The CDR3 is 13 residues long. The V gene end was trimmed by 2 bases and the J gene end by 4 bases; junction bases not matched to a gene: 1. The germline CDR1 and CDR2 sequences are SGDLS and YYNGEE. The CDR3, as DNA: TGTGCCAGCAGCGTTGGGACAGGCTATGGCTACACCTTC. Translated: CASSVGTGYGYTF.

The rearrangement joins TRBV7-9 to TRBJ2-7; 9 nucleotides match TRBD1. Germline values: CDR1 SEHNR, CDR2 FQNEAQ (reference sequence). The V gene end was trimmed by 3 bases and the J gene end by 3 bases; junction bases not matched to a gene: 3. This CDR3 has 14 amino acids. CDR3 sequence reads: CASSLGTGIYEQYF. CDR3 DNA sequence: TGTGCCAGCAGCTTGGGGACAGGGATCTACGAGCAGTACTTC.

The chain combines TRBV5-6 with TRBJ1-1; the D is unclear. Trimming pared 0 bases from V and 6 bases from J, leaving 3 bases between. CDR1 and CDR2 from the germline V gene are SGHDT and YYEEEE. The CDR3 has 11 amino acids. The CDR3 reads CASSLVSEAFF. DNA for the CDR3: TGTGCCAGCAGCTTGGTCTCTGAAGCTTTCTTT.

This chain links TRBV5-1 with TRBJ2-7, with 9 bases lining up with TRBD2. The CDR3 runs 15 residues. J lost 0 bases, V lost 3 bases, and 4 bases had no gene match. Per the germline V gene, CDR1 is SGHRS and CDR2 is YFSETQ. CDR3 amino acids: CASSSIAGASYEQYF. The CDR3 bases are TGCGCCAGCAGCTCTATAGCGGGAGCCTCCTACGAGCAGTACTTC. The full variable domain, completed using reference TRBV5-1 and TRBJ2-7, is KAGVTQTPRYLIKTRGQQVTLSCSPISGHRSVSWYQQTPGQGLQFLFEYFSETQRNKGNFPGRFSGRQFSNSRSEMNVSTLELGDSALYLCASSSIAGASYEQYFGPGTRLTVT.

The chain combines TRBV4-2 with TRBJ1-1; 7 nucleotides match TRBD1. Germline CDR1 is LGHNA and CDR2 is YNFKEQ. The CDR3 loop spans 16 amino acids. The V segment lost 1 base and the J segment 3 bases; nucleotides outside the gene matches: 8. CDR3 in amino acids: CASSQVRSGGYTEAFF. Written as DNA, the CDR3 is TGTGCCAGCAGCCAAGTTCGTTCAGGGGGTTACACTGAAGCTTTCTTT.

This chain joins TRBV15 and TRBJ1-1; a possible D gene is TRBD1 (6 bases). The ends were cut back, 4 bases at V and 5 bases at J, with 29 bases in the middle. The CDR3 loop spans 19 amino acids. Germline lookup yields CDR1 LNHNV and CDR2 YYDKDF (reference sequence). The CDR3: CATSILARGILVGGTEAFF. The CDR3 bases are TGTGCCACCAGCATATTGGCGAGAGGGATTTTGGTAGGGGGTACTGAAGCTTTCTTT.

The chain combines TRBV7-6 with TRBJ2-7; tentative D call: TRBD2 (5 bases). The V and J ends lost 5 bases and 3 bases respectively, with 17 bases between them. The CDR3 spans 15 residues. Germline CDR1 SGHVS, CDR2 FNYEAQ. The CDR3 here is CASSGYSAYFYEQYF. As DNA, the CDR3 is TGTGCCAGCAGCGGCTATAGCGCGTACTTCTACGAGCAGTACTTC.

CDR3 bases: TGTGCCAGCAGCGCCCGGACTAGCGGGAGGGCCGGCACCGGGGAGCTGTTTTTT. This encodes CASSARTSGRAGTGELFF. The chain is built from TRBV9 and TRBJ2-2; 15 positions match TRBD2. Germline values: CDR1 SGDLS, CDR2 YYNGEE. The CDR3 sequence is 18 residues long. V lost 3 bases, J lost 4 bases, and 7 bases stayed unmatched.

The chain links TRBV5-1 to TRBJ2-5, with 10 bases aligning to TRBD1. J lost 5 bases, V lost 6 bases, and 4 bases had no gene match. CDR1 and CDR2 (germline): SGHRS, YFSETQ. The CDR3 has 13 residues. The CDR3 DNA reads TGCGCCAGCACGACAGGGGGCGTGGAGACCCAGTACTTC. Protein sequence: CASTTGGVETQYF.